There are a few counts of the clone carrying this T cell receptor beta chain. Its cognate antigen is unknown. The data originate from a study of CD8 T cells in Susac syndrome. Study results and limitations: Susac syndrome CD8+ repertoires were clonally expanded, most strongly in CD8+ TEMRA cells. The number of Susac-specific public clones found was roughly 16 in total CD8+ repertoires and roughly 5 in CD8+ TEMRA repertoires.

When the RNA was reverse transcribed, random hexamers were used with an input of about 0.45 to 1 ug. Coverage of TCR beta CDR3 amplification by immunoSEQ multiplex PCR extended to 54 Vbeta and 13 Jbeta. TCRdb called the immunoSEQ multiplex PCR reads again in MiXCR, with one record for every CDR3 protein. The table includes 95,000 to 150,000 distinct CDR3 sequences, around 94% detected once. There are 13 residues in the CDR3. Germline values: CDR1 GTSNPN, CDR2 SVGIG (reference sequence). V lost 0 bases, J lost 1 base, and 7 bases lay in between. This TCR derives from a human donor with Susac syndrome. V gene TRBV30 combines with J gene TRBJ2-7, with a tentative D call TRBD1 (5 bases). Sequencing was carried out using CD8+ T cells from PBMCs. CDR3 region: CAWSVAGSYEQYF. The CDR3 coding sequence is TGTGCCTGGAGTGTCGCAGGGTCCTACGAGCAGTACTTC.